The present entry profiles one T cell receptor beta chain with its context. The entry originates in a study of shared clonotypes between healthy human individuals. Measured with immunoSEQ multiplex PCR; TCRdb has only the in-frame clones, and not every one. Here the sample spans some 2 million clones, approximately 95% being singletons. The CDR3 consists of 15 residues. Germline-derived CDR1 and CDR2 are SEHNR and FQNEAQ (reference sequence). V shed 5 bases and J shed 5 bases, with 15 bases lying between them. The sample comprised naive CD4+ T cells sorted from blood. The sample's subset: CD45RA+ positively selected. The chain has TRBV7-9 and TRBJ1-4; D gene unclear. The sequence was collected from a man between 18 and 35 years old in good health. CDR3 bases: TGTGCCAGCAGCAAGCCCTACGGGAAAAATGAAAAACTGTTTTTT. It translates to CASSKPYGKNEKLFF.